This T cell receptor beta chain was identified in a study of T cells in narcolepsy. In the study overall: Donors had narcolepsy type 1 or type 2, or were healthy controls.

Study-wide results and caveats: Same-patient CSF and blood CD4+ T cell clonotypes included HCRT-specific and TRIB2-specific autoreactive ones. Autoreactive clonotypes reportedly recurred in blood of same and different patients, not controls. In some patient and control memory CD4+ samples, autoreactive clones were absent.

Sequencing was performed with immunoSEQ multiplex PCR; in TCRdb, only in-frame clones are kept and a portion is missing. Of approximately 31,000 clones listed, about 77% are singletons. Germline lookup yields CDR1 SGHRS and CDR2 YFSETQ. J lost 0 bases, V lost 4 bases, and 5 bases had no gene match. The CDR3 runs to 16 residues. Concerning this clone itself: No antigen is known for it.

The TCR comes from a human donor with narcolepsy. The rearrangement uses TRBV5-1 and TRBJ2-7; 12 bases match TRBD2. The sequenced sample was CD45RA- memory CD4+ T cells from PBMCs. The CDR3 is CASSLSSGGVSYEQYF. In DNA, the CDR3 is TGCGCCAGCAGCCTCTCTAGCGGGGGGGTCTCCTACGAGCAGTACTTC.